Listed below are T cell receptor beta chains from one sample, sequenced in a study of T cell responses to AZD1222 COVID-19 vaccine. Only in-frame clones appear in the TCRdb table, and some are missing; sequencing was by immunoSEQ multiplex PCR. The table records approximately 180,000 clones, 90% to 95% of them present only once. This specimen was peripheral blood, taken 28 days after the second dose of the MenACWY control vaccine. Every receptor here comes from an adult who received the MenACWY meningococcal vaccine as a control. Each CDR3 is given with its conserved first and last residue. Where a row states a size, it is once, few, many or the class of an expanded clone; other rows omit it.

clone_size	v_call	j_call	cdr3_aa
-	TRBV6-1	TRBJ2-7	CASSERGAYYEQYF
-	TRBV29-1	TRBJ2-3	CSVSGGGRASTDTQYF
-	TRBV7-9	TRBJ2-7	CASSLEQGGYEQYF
-	TRBV3-1/TRBV3-2	TRBJ1-2	CASSQTQGYGYTF
-	TRBV6-5	TRBJ2-7	CASSSPGVLYF
-	TRBV28	TRBJ1-5	CASIIFGGSNQPQHF
few	TRBV18	TRBJ2-5	CASSPTPGGETQYF
-	TRBV21-1	TRBJ2-5	CASSYSSYRGNTHETQYF
-	TRBV27	TRBJ2-7	CASSSGQGAYEQYF
-	TRBV4-3	TRBJ1-4	CASSSSMSSFKLFF
-	TRBV4-2	TRBJ1-2	CASSGRDGQGNYGYTF
-	TRBV9	TRBJ1-6	CASSPSPIVGISPLHF
-	TRBV7-9	TRBJ1-6	CASSLGQGIGSYNSPLHF
-	TRBV3-1/TRBV3-2	TRBJ1-2	CASSQGTGIGGYTF